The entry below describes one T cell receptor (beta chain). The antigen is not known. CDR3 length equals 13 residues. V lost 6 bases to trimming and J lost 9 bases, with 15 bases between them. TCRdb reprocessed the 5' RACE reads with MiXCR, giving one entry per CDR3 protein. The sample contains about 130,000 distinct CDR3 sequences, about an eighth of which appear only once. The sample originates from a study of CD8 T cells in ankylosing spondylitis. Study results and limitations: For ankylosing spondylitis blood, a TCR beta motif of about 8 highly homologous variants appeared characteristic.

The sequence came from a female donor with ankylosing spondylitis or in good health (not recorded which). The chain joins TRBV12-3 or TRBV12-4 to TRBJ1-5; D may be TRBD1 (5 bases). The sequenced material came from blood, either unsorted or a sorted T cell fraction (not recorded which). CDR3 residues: CASSRDPLGPQHF. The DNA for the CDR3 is TGTGCCAGCAGCCGGGACCCCCTTGGGCCCCAGCATTTT.